The clone carrying this T cell receptor (beta chain) was counted many times. Its antigen is not known. This sample is drawn from a study of early T cells in non-severe SARS-CoV-2 infection. Overall study: Chains were not paired, and sequencing was done on bulk RNA from unsorted whole blood.

Attached unique molecular identifiers marked individual cDNA molecules. In TCRdb, the 5' RACE reads were re-called with MiXCR into one record per CDR3 protein. The sample carries around 30,000 distinct CDR3 sequences, around 9% recorded once. CDR1 SGHRS and CDR2 YFSETQ come from the germline V gene. V was pared by 4 bases and J by 4 bases, with 11 bases between. This CDR3 is built from 13 residues. Study-wide points: Clonotype matching in VDJdb favored anti-spike CD8 responses and did not capture private and CD4 specificities.

Source material: whole blood. The sequence was collected from an adult who was a healthcare worker with PCR-confirmed SARS-CoV-2 infection or an uninfected control (not recorded which). The J gene is TRBJ1-1, the V gene TRBV5-1; D perhaps matches TRBD1 (5 bases). The CDR3 sequence: CASSPPGATEAFF. The DNA of the CDR3 is TGCGCCAGCAGCCCCCCTGGGGCCACTGAAGCTTTCTTT. The variable domain in full, completed from reference TRBV5-1 and TRBJ1-1, reads KAGVTQTPRYLIKTRGQQVTLSCSPISGHRSVSWYQQTPGQGLQFLFEYFSETQRNKGNFPGRFSGRQFSNSRSEMNVSTLELGDSALYLCASSPPGATEAFFGQGTRLTVV.